These T cell receptor beta chains were read from a single sample in a study of chemoradiotherapy in HPV16-positive cancers. Sequencing used immunoSEQ multiplex PCR; TCRdb keeps in-frame clones, though not all of them. Seen here are 1,100 or so clones, 85% to 90% observed once, and the top ten hold 10% to 13%. Specimen: tumor tissue, collected from a patient who underwent chemoradiotherapy. All receptors derive from a human donor with HPV-associated anogenital cancer. Each CDR3 is given with its conserved first and last residue. D genes are given only for firm matches. Part of the rows lack a size; the others show once, few, many or a class for expanded clones.

TRBV2	.	TRBJ2-1	TRBD2	TGTGCCAGCAGTGAAGAAGCGGGAGGTCACAATGAGCAGTTCTTC	CASSEEAGGHNEQFF
TRBV5-1	.	TRBJ2-3	.	TGCGCCAGCAGCTTGAACAGAGCCACAGATACGCAGTATTTT	CASSLNRATDTQYF
TRBV29-1	.	TRBJ1-1	TRBD1	TGCAGCGTCTTGGGACAGGGGGGCGCTGAAGCTTTCTTT	CSVLGQGGAEAFF
TRBV5-4	.	TRBJ2-5	.	TGTGCCAGCAGCTTGGGCACAAAGAAAGAGACCCAGTACTTC	CASSLGTKKETQYF
TRBV2	.	TRBJ2-3	TRBD2	TGTGCCAGCGGATCTAGCGGGGCTAGCACAGATACGCAGTATTTT	CASGSSGASTDTQYF
TRBV7-9	.	TRBJ1-3	.	TGTGCCAGCAGCCCTGGGACAGGAAACACCATATATTTT	CASSPGTGNTIYF
TRBV30	.	TRBJ2-1	.	TGTGCCTGGAGGCGGGACACCCACTACAATGAGCAGTTCTTC	CAWRRDTHYNEQFF
TRBV14	once	TRBJ2-7	TRBD1	TGTGCCAGCAGCCAAGATCATCTTGGACAGGGGTCGTATGAGCAGTACTTC	CASSQDHLGQGSYEQYF
TRBV5-1	.	TRBJ2-3	TRBD2	TGCGCCAGCAGCTTGGTGGTAGCGGGGTGTTCAGATACGCAGTATTTT	CASSLVVAGCSDTQYF